The clone carrying this T cell receptor beta chain was found once. This specimen comes from a study of tumor-infiltrating lymphocytes in primary liver carcinoma. Turning to the study itself: Productive TCRbeta read counts per sample ran from roughly 3.7 to 6.8 million and were similar across tissue types.

The study extracted blood RNA from unsorted whole blood and also extracted germline DNA. Patients showed chronic HBV infection and an absence of prior treatment. Germline V gives CDR1 SQVTM, CDR2 ANQGSEA. V was clipped by 4 bases and J by 6 bases, with 13 bases between them. CDR3 size: 12 residues. Total RNA (approximately 500 ng) served as template for TCR beta cDNA synthesis primed by a constant-region primer. TCR beta libraries came from three nested multiplex PCR rounds using slightly modified ARM-PCR. The study ran its first two PCR rounds for around 10 cycles each, using TRBV1-TRBV30 forward primers and a C-beta reverse primer. In TCRdb, the multiplex PCR reads were re-called with MiXCR into one record per CDR3 protein. The sample comprises some 180,000 distinct CDR3 sequences, 60% of which are singletons, and about 70% rests with the top ten.

Sequencing was done on a sample of peripheral blood. The source is a man aged 40-50 years with primary liver carcinoma and hepatitis B virus infection. This chain links TRBV29-1 with TRBJ2-7; D remains unclear. The CDR3 loop is CSVVDAPGEQYF. CDR3 coding DNA: TGCAGCGTTGTGGACGCACCCGGCGAGCAGTACTTC.